This is a list of T cell receptor beta chains from one sample in a study of radiotherapy plus CTLA-4 blockade in lung cancer. The table came from immunoSEQ multiplex PCR; TCRdb's copy has only in-frame clones and leaves some out. The top ten hold 3.5% to 4.5% of the sample, which has 50,000 to 65,000 clones, 77% seen once. The starting material was peripheral blood, obtained from a patient treated with radiotherapy plus ipilimumab. The receptors come from a human donor with non-small cell lung cancer who had a partial response to radiotherapy plus ipilimumab. The conserved cysteine and the conserved F or W are not part of the CDR3 here. The order of the fields is D gene, V gene, CDR3 protein. A D gene is named only where the DNA matches it firmly.

>NA|TRBV9
ASSVVGGTGELF
>TRBD2|TRBV11-3
ASSEGTSGTDTQY
>TRBD1|TRBV11-2
ASSLAWDREFQETQY
>NA|TRBV7-9
ASSLTGGSYT
>TRBD2|TRBV5-4
ASSNPLAGSYNEQF
>NA|TRBV30
AWSPRGGGATQY
>TRBD1|TRBV11-2
ASSSGQGSYEQY
>NA|TRBV4-2
ASSQDQQGLEQY
>TRBD2|TRBV5-6
ASSGTSYEQY
>NA|TRBV21-1
ASSIRLATSYEQY
>TRBD1|TRBV28
ASSGQGNSYEQY
>NA|TRBV5-1
ASSLVRLASTDTQY
>NA|TRBV6-5
ASSRERLTGELF
>TRBD2|TRBV30
AWSAGGAQETQY
>NA|TRBV2
ASSRQRGTEAF
>NA|TRBV19
ASSGGIDMNTEAF
>NA|TRBV19
ASQGWEGYT
>NA|TRBV28
ASSYPGPGDYGYT
>NA|TRBV11-2
ASSLGTGNTEAF
>NA|TRBV4-2
ASSPTTGTNTEAF
>TRBD1|TRBV6-1
ASRADRGQVGELF
>TRBD1|TRBV14
ASSQDRSSYEQY
>TRBD1|TRBV19
ASSVGTGVGYT
>TRBD1|TRBV6-5
ASSYRTGVHGYT
>TRBD1|TRBV19
ASSGQGYYEQY
>NA|TRBV5-4
ASSFGGGTDTQY
>NA|TRBV4-3
ASSQDFGQSSTDTQY
>TRBD1|TRBV19
ASSPLRGQGAGGANVLT
>NA|TRBV6-1
ASRISLENTGELF
>NA|TRBV5-1
ASRAGLNEKLF
>TRBD2|TRBV9
ASSFRLAGGTDTQY